There are a few counts of the clone carrying this TCR beta chain. The antigen is undetermined. RNA extraction and reverse transcription yielded cDNA as sequencing template. Sequencing was performed with immunoSEQ multiplex PCR; in TCRdb, only in-frame clones are kept and a portion is missing. Found here are about 200,000 clones, more than 55% of them singletons; the top ten hold nearly 5%. This entry is derived from a study of CD8+ T cells in alopecia areata. Study-wide findings and caveats: Lesional scalp, notably in alopecia totalis/universalis, had clonality above that of normal scalp. Normal-skin resident alphabeta T cells also appear among scalp sample sequences.

The length of the CDR3 is 14 residues. Germline CDR1 is SQVTM and CDR2 is ANQGSEA. V was clipped by 2 bases and J by 4 bases; unmatched bases: 4. A FACSAria was used to sort CD4+ and CD8+ T cells. These cells came from PBMCs. The material sequenced was CD8+ T cells sorted from blood. The V and J genes are TRBV29-1 and TRBJ2-7, with 11 bases matching TRBD1. This sequence originates from a human donor in good health. DNA of the CDR3: TGCAGCGTTGAAATCGGGACAGGGGGGTACGAGCAGTACTTC. It codes for CSVEIGTGGYEQYF.